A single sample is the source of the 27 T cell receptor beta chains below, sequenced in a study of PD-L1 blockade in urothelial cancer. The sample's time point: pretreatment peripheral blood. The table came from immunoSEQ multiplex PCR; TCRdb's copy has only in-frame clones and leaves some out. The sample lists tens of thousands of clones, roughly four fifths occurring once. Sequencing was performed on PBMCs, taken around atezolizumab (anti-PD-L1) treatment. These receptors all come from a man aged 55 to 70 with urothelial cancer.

Here the CDR3 DNA reads TGTGCCTGGAACACAAACGGGTTAGGAGGCTCACCCCTCCACTTT. Translation: CAWNTNGLGGSPLHF. J is TRBJ1-6 and V is TRBV30; D is unclear. V lost 4 bases, J lost 10 bases, and 20 bases lay in between. The length of the CDR3 is 15 residues. Germline V gene lookup returns CDR1 GTSNPN and CDR2 SVGIG (reference sequence).

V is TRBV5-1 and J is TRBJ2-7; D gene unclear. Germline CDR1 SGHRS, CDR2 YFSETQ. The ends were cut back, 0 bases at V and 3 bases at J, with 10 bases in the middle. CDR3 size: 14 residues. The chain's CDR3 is CASSLDGSDYEQYF. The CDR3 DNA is TGCGCCAGCAGCTTGGATGGCAGCGACTACGAGCAGTACTTC.

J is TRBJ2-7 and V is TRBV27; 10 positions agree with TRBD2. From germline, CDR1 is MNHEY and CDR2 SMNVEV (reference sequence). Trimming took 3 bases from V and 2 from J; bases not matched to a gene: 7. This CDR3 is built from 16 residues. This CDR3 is CASSFNTAGGTYEQYF. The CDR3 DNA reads TGTGCCAGCAGTTTTAACACAGCGGGAGGGACCTACGAGCAGTACTTC.

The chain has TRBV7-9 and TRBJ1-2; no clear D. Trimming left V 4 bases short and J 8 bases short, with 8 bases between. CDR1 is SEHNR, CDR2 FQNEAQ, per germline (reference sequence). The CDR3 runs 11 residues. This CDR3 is CASSSLVGYTF. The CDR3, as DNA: TGTGCCAGCAGCTCTTTAGTAGGCTACACCTTC. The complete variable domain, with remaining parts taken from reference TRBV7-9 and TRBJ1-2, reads DTGVSQNPRHKITKRGQNVTFRCDPISEHNRLYWYRQTLGQGPEFLTYFQNEAQLEKSRLLSDRFSAERPKGSFSTLEIQRTEQGDSAMYLCASSSLVGYTFGSGTRLTVV.

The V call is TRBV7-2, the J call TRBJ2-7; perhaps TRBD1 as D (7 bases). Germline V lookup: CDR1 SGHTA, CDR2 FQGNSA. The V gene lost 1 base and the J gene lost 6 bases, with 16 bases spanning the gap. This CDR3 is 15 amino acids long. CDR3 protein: CASSLGQGGPGEQYF. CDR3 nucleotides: TGTGCCAGCAGCTTAGGACAGGGAGGACCGGGCGAGCAGTACTTC.

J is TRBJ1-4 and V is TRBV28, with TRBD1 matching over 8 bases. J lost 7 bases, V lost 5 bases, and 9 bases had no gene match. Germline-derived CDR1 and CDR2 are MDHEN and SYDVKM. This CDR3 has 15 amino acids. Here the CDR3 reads CASSRIGQGGEKLFF. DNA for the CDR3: TGTGCCAGCAGTCGAATAGGACAGGGAGGTGAAAAACTGTTTTTT.

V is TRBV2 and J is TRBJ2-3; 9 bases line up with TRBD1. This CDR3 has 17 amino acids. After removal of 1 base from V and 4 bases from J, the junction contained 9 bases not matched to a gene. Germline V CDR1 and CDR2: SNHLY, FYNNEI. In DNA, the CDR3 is TGTGCCAGCAGTGAAGGTCCGGGACAGGGTAGTTCAGATACGCAGTATTTT. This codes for CASSEGPGQGSSDTQYF. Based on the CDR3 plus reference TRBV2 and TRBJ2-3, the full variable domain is EPEVTQTPSHQVTQMGQEVILRCVPISNHLYFYWYRQILGQKVEFLVSFYNNEISEKSEIFDDQFSVERPDGSNFTLKIRSTKLEDSAMYFCASSEGPGQGSSDTQYFGPGTRLTVL.

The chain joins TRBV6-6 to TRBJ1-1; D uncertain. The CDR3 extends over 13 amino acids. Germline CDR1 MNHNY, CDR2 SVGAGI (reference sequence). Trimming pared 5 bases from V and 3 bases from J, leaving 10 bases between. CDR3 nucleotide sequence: TGTGCCAGCAGTGCCCGGGAGGACACTGAAGCTTTCTTT. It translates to CASSAREDTEAFF.

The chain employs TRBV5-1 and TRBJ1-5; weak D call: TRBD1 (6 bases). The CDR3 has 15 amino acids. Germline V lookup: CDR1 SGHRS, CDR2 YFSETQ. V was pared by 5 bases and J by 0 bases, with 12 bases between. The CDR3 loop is CASRPTGNSNQPQHF. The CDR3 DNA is TGCGCCAGCAGACCAACAGGGAATAGCAATCAGCCCCAGCATTTT.

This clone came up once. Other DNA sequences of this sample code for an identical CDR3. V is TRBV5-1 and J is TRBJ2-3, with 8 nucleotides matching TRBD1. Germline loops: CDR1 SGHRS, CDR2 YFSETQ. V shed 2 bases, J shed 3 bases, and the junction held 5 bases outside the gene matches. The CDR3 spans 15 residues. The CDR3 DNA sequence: TGCGCCAGCAGCTTTGGACAGGGCGAGACAGATACGCAGTATTTT. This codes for CASSFGQGETDTQYF.

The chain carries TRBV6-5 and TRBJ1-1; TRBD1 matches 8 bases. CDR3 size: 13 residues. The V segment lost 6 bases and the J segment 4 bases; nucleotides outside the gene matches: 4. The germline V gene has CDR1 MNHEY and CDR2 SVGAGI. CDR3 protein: CASSTGGSTEAFF. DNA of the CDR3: TGTGCCAGCAGCACAGGGGGGAGCACTGAAGCTTTCTTT.

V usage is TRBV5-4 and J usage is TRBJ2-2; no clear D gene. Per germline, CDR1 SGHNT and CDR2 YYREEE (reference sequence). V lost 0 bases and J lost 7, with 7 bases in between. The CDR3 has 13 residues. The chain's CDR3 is CASSLASSGELFF. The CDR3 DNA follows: TGTGCCAGCAGCTTGGCGTCGAGCGGGGAGCTGTTTTTT.

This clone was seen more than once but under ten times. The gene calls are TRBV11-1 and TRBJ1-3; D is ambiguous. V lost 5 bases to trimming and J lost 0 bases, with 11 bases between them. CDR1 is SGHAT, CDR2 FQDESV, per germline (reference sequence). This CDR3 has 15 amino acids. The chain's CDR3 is CASSPDGSSGNTIYF. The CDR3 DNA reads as TGTGCCAGCAGCCCGGACGGGAGCTCTGGAAACACCATATATTTT. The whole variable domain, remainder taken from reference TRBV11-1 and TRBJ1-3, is EAEVAQSPRYKITEKSQAVAFWCDPISGHATLYWYRQILGQGPELLVQFQDESVVDDSQLPKDRFSAERLKGVDSTLKIQPAELGDSAMYLCASSPDGSSGNTIYFGEGSWLTVV.

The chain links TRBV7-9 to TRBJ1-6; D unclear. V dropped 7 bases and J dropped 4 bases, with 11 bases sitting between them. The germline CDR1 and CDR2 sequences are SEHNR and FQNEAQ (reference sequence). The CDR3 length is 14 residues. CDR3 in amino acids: CASTSGVYNSPLHF. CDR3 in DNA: TGTGCCAGCACCTCGGGAGTTTATAATTCACCCCTCCACTTT.

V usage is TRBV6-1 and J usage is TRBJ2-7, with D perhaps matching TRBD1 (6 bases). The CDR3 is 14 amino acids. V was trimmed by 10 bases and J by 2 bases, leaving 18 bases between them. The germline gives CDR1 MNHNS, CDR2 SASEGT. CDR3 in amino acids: CAIFPGHAPYEQYF. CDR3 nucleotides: TGTGCCATTTTCCCGGGACACGCTCCCTACGAGCAGTACTTC.

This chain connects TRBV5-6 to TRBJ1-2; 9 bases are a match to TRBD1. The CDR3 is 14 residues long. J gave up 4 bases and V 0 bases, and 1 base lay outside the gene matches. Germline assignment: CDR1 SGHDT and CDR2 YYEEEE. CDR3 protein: CASSLGQGGYGYTF. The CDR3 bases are TGTGCCAGCAGCTTGGGACAGGGGGGCTATGGCTACACCTTC.

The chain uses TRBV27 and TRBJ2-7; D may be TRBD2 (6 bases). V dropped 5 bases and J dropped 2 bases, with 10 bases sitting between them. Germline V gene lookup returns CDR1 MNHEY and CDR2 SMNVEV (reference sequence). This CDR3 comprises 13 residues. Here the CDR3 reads CASSPWGAYEQYF. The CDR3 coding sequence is TGTGCCAGCAGTCCGTGGGGGGCCTACGAGCAGTACTTC.

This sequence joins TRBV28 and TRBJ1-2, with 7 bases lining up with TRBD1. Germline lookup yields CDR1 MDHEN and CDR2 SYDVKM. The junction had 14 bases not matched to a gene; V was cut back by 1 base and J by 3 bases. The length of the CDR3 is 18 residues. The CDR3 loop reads CASSLSGIRTGNDYGYTF. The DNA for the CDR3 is TGTGCCAGCAGTTTATCGGGGATAAGGACAGGCAACGACTATGGCTACACCTTC.

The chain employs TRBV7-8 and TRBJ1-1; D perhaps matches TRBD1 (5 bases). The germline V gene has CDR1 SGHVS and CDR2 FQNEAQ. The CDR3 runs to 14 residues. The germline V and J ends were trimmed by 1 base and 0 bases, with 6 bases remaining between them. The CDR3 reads CASSLVQVNTEAFF. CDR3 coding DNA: TGTGCCAGCAGCTTAGTACAGGTGAACACTGAAGCTTTCTTT.

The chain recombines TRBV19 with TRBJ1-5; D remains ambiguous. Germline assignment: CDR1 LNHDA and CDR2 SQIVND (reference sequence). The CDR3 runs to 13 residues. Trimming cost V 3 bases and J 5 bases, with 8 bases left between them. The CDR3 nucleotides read TGTGCCAGTAGTATTAGCCGTGATCAGCCCCAGCATTTT. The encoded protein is CASSISRDQPQHF.

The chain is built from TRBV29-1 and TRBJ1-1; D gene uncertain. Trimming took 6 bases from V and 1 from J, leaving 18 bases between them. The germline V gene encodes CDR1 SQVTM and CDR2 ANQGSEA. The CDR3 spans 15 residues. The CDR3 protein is CSVQPYSSSNTEAFF. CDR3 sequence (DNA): TGCAGCGTCCAACCGTATAGCAGTTCGAACACTGAAGCTTTCTTT.

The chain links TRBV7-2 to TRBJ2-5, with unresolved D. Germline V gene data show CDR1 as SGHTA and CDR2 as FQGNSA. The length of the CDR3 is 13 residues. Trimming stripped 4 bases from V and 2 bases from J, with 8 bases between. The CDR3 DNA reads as TGTGCCAGCAGCTCCTTGAGTCAAGAGACCCAGTACTTC. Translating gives CASSSLSQETQYF.

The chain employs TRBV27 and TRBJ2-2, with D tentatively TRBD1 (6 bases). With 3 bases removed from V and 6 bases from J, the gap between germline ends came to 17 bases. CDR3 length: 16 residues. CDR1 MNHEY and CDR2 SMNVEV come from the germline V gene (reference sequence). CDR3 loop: CASSFYRVDRSGELFF. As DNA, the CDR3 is TGTGCCAGCAGTTTTTACAGGGTAGATAGGTCCGGGGAGCTGTTTTTT.

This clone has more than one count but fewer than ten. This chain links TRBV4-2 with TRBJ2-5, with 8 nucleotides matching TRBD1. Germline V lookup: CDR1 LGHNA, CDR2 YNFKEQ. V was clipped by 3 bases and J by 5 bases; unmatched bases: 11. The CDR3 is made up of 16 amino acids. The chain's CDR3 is CASSQGRTGSRETQYF. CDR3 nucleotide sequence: TGTGCCAGCAGCCAGGGACGGACAGGGTCGCGGGAGACCCAGTACTTC.

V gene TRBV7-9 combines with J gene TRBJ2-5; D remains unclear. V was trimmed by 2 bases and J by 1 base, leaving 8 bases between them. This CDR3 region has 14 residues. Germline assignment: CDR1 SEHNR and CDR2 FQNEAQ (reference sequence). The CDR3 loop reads CASSLFSPQETQYF. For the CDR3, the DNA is TGTGCCAGCAGCTTATTTAGTCCCCAAGAGACCCAGTACTTC.

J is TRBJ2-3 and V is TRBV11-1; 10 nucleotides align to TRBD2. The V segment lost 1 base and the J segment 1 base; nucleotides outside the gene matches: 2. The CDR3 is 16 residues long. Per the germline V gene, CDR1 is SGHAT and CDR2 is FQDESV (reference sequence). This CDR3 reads CASSLDLAGGTDTQYF. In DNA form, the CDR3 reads TGTGCCAGCAGCTTAGACCTAGCGGGGGGCACAGATACGCAGTATTTT.

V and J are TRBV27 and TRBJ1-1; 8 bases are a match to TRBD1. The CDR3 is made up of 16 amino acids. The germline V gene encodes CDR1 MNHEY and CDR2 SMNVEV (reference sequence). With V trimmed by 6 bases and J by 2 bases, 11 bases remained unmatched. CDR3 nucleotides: TGTGCCAGCAGCCCTAAAACCTCAGGGGGCAACACTGAAGCTTTCTTT. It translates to CASSPKTSGGNTEAFF.